This note documents a single T cell receptor beta chain sequence. No antigen is known for it. The sample is drawn from a study of shared clonotypes between healthy human individuals. Study-wide results and caveats: As a rule, naive subsets had a larger estimated richness than memory subsets. Genetic and exposure-history diversity was limited by the small donor number.

Trimming stripped 11 bases from V and 1 base from J, with 18 bases between. This CDR3 has 15 residues. Germline values: CDR1 MNHNS, CDR2 SASEGT. The naive CD8 subset, CD45RO-negative cells positively selected for CCR7, excluded terminally differentiated effector memory CD45RA+ cells. Only Caucasian adults living in Nashville, Tennessee made up the donor group. An approximately 200 ng quantity of DNA, about 30,000 T cell genomes, went into the sorted-subset replicate PCRs. Assay used: immunoSEQ multiplex PCR; TCRdb lists only in-frame clones, some missing. Of over 800,000 clones detected, 80% to 95% appear once; the ten largest clones hold 24%.

The sample comprised naive CD8+ T cells sorted from blood. This sequence originates from a man aged 25-45 years in good health. The rearrangement uses TRBV6-1 and TRBJ1-5; D is unclear. This CDR3 reads CASLSSGLSNQPQHF. CDR3 bases: TGTGCCTCACTCTCGAGTGGCCTGAGCAATCAGCCCCAGCATTTT.